Listed here are 9 T cell receptor beta chains from one sample, sequenced in a study of technical replicates of blood from several donors. Repertoires were generated with immunoSEQ multiplex PCR, while TCRdb's copy carries only in-frame clones and drops some. The sample holds 65,000 to 75,000 clones; approximately 83% are singletons and the top ten take 4% to 5.5%. The sample consisted of PBMCs. The receptors here all came from a human donor in good health. Some clones in this sample may be carry-over from other donors' samples.

This chain uses TRBV2 with TRBJ2-7; D is unresolved. Trimming left V 5 bases short and J 3 bases short, with 5 bases between. CDR3 length equals 11 residues. Per the germline V gene, CDR1 is SNHLY and CDR2 is FYNNEI. CDR3 region: CASSQIYEQYF. The CDR3 DNA is TGTGCCAGCAGTCAGATCTACGAGCAGTACTTC.

V and J are TRBV6-6 and TRBJ1-4; the D gene is possibly TRBD1 (6 bases). From germline, CDR1 is MNHNY and CDR2 SVGAGI (reference sequence). Between the trimmed V and J ends, which lost 5 bases and 0 bases, there was a span of 10 bases. The CDR3 runs to 15 residues. CDR3 nucleotides: TGTGCCAGCAGTCCTCAGGGGTCAACTAATGAAAAACTGTTTTTT. It is translated as CASSPQGSTNEKLFF.

The rearrangement links TRBV6-1 to TRBJ2-1; D may be TRBD2 (5 bases). Germline V gene data show CDR1 as MNHNS and CDR2 as SASEGT. V dropped 0 bases and J dropped 0 bases, with 12 bases sitting between them. The CDR3 contains 17 residues. CDR3 sequence (DNA): TGTGCCAGCAGTGAAGCGGAGCGGTTTAGCTCCTACAATGAGCAGTTCTTC. Translating gives CASSEAERFSSYNEQFF.

V usage is TRBV6-1 and J usage is TRBJ1-6; a possible D gene is TRBD1 (5 bases). The V gene lost 7 bases and the J gene lost 10 bases, with 11 bases spanning the gap. Germline CDR1 and CDR2: MNHNS and SASEGT. CDR3 length: 12 residues. The CDR3 coding sequence is TGTGCCAGCAACCTCTCAGGGTCACCCCTCCACTTT. The encoded protein is CASNLSGSPLHF.

This sequence joins TRBV19 and TRBJ1-2, with a possible D match to TRBD1 (5 bases). This CDR3 contains 13 residues. The V gene's germline CDR1 is LNHDA and CDR2 SQIVND (reference sequence). Between the trimmed V and J ends, which lost 8 bases and 2 bases, there was a span of 12 bases. CDR3 bases: TGTGCCAGTGGAATCGGGGGAAACTATGGCTACACCTTC. It encodes CASGIGGNYGYTF.

The gene calls are TRBV15 and TRBJ2-1, with 9 positions matching TRBD2. The CDR3 loop spans 16 amino acids. Germline V gene data show CDR1 as LNHNV and CDR2 as YYDKDF (reference sequence). V lost 0 bases, J lost 7 bases, and 7 bases stayed unmatched. CDR3 protein: CATSRDRASGTNEQFF. CDR3 DNA sequence: TGTGCCACCAGCAGAGATCGGGCTAGCGGGACGAATGAGCAGTTCTTC.

The V call is TRBV28, the J call TRBJ2-2; 14 bases match TRBD2. The V gene's germline CDR1 is MDHEN and CDR2 SYDVKM. V trimming: 7 bases; J trimming: 3 bases; junction bases outside the gene matches: 1. CDR3 size: 15 residues. The CDR3 is CASMTSGRDTGELFF. The CDR3 DNA sequence: TGTGCCAGCATGACTAGCGGGAGGGACACCGGGGAGCTGTTTTTT.

V and J are TRBV11-2 and TRBJ1-1; 9 bases align to TRBD1. This CDR3 has 16 residues. V was pared by 5 bases and J by 1 base, with 8 bases of the junction left unmatched. Germline CDR1 reads SGHAT; CDR2 reads FQNNGV. The DNA for the CDR3 is TGTGCCAGCAGCACCCTGACAGGGGGGCCGAACACTGAAGCTTTCTTT. The encoded protein is CASSTLTGGPNTEAFF.

The chain links TRBV18 to TRBJ1-1, with a weak D call TRBD1 (5 bases). The germline V gene has CDR1 KGHSH and CDR2 LQKENI. Trimming removed 0 bases at V and 5 bases at J, with 7 bases between. The CDR3 runs to 13 residues. This CDR3 reads CASSPPEGTEAFF. The CDR3 nucleotides are TGTGCCAGCTCACCACCGGAGGGGACTGAAGCTTTCTTT. The full variable domain, with the rest looked up from reference TRBV18 and TRBJ1-1, is NAGVMQNPRHLVRRRGQEARLRCSPMKGHSHVYWYRQLPEEGLKFMVYLQKENIIDESGMPKERFSAEFPKEGPSILRIQQVVRGDSAAYFCASSPPEGTEAFFGQGTRLTVV.